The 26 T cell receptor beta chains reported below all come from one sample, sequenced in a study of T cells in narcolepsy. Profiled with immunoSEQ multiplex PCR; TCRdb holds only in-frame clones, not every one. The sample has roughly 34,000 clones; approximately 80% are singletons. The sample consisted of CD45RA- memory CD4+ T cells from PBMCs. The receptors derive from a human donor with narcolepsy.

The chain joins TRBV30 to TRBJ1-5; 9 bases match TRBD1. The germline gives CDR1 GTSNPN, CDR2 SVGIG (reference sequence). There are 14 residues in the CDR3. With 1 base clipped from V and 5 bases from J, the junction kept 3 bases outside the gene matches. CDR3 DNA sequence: TGTGCCTGGAGTGCCGGGGACAGGGATCAGCCCCAGCATTTT. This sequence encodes CAWSAGDRDQPQHF.

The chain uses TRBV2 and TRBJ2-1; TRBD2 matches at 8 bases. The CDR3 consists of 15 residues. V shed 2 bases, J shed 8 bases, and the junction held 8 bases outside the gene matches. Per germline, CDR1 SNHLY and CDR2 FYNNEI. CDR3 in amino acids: CASSESGGLRDEQFF. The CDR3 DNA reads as TGTGCCAGCAGTGAATCGGGGGGGTTACGTGATGAGCAGTTCTTC. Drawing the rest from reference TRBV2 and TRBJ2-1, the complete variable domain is EPEVTQTPSHQVTQMGQEVILRCVPISNHLYFYWYRQILGQKVEFLVSFYNNEISEKSEIFDDQFSVERPDGSNFTLKIRSTKLEDSAMYFCASSESGGLRDEQFFGPGTRLTVL.

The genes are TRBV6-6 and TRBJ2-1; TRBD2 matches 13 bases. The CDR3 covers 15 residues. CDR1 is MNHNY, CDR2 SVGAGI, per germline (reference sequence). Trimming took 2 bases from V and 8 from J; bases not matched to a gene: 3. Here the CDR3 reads CASSYTSGGAYEQFF. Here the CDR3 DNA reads TGTGCCAGCAGTTACACTAGCGGGGGGGCCTATGAGCAGTTCTTC.

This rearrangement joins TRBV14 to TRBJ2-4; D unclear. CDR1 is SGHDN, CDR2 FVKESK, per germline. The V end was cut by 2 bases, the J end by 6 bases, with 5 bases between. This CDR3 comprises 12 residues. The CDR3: CASSQLGNIQYF. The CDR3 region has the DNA TGTGCCAGCAGCCAACTGGGAAACATTCAGTACTTC.

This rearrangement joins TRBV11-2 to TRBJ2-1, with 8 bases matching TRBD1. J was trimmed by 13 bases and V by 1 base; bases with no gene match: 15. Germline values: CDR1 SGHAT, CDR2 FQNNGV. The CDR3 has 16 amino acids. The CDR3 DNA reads TGTGCCAGCAGCTTAGCAACAGGACAGGGTCTCCAGGTTCAGTTCTTC. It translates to CASSLATGQGLQVQFF.

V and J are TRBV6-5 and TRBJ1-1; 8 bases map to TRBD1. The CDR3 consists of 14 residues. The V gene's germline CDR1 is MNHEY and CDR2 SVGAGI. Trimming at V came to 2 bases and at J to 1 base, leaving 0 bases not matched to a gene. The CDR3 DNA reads TGTGCCAGCAGTTACGGACAGGGGAACACTGAAGCTTTCTTT. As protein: CASSYGQGNTEAFF.

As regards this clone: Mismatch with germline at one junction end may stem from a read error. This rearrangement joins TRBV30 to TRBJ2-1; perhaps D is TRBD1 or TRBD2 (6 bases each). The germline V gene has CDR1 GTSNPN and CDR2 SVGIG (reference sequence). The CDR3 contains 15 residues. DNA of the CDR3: TGTGCCGGGAGTGGGACTCGGGGGCGGGGCGGGGAGCAGTTCTTC. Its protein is CAGSGTRGRGGEQFF.

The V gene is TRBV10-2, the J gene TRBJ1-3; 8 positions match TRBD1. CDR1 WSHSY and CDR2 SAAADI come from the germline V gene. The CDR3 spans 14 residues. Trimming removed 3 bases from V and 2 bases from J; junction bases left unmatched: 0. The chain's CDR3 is CASSEQGAGNTIYF. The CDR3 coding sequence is TGCGCCAGCAGTGAACAGGGGGCTGGAAACACCATATATTTT.

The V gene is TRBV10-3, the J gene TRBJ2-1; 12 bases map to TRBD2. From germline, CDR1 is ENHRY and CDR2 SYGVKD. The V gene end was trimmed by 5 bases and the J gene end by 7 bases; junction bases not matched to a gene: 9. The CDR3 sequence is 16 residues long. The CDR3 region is CAISFSSGGDWNEQFF. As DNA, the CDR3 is TGTGCCATCAGTTTTTCTAGCGGGGGGGATTGGAATGAGCAGTTCTTC.

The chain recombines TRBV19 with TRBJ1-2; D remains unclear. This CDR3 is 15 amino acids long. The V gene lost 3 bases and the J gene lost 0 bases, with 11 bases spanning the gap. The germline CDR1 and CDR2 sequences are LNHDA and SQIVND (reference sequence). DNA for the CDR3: TGTGCCAGTAGTATCGGAGGGAGATCTAACTATGGCTACACCTTC. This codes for CASSIGGRSNYGYTF.

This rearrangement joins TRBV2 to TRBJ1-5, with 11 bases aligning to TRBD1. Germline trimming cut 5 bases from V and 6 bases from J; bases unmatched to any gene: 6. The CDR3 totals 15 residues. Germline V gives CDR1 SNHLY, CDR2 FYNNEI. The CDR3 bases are TGTGCCAGCAGTTGGACAGGGGGCCATAGTCAGCCCCAGCATTTT. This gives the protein CASSWTGGHSQPQHF. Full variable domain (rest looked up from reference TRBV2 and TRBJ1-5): EPEVTQTPSHQVTQMGQEVILRCVPISNHLYFYWYRQILGQKVEFLVSFYNNEISEKSEIFDDQFSVERPDGSNFTLKIRSTKLEDSAMYFCASSWTGGHSQPQHFGDGTRLSIL.

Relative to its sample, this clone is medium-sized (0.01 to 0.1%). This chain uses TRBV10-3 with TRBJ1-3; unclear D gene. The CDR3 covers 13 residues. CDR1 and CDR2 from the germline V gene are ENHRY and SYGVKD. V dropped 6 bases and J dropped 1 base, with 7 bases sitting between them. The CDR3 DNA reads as TGTGCCATCAGGCAGCCTTCTGGAAACACCATATATTTT. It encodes CAIRQPSGNTIYF.

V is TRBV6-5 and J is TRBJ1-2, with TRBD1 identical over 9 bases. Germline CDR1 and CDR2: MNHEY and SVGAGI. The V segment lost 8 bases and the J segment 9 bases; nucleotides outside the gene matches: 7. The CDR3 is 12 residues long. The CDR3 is CASAPGQGRYTF. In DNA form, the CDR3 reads TGTGCCAGCGCTCCGGGACAGGGTCGCTACACCTTC.

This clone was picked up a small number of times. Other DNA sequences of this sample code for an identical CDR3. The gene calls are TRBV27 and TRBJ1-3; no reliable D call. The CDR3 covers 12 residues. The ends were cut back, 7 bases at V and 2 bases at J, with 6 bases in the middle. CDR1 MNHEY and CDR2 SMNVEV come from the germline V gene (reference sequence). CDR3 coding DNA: TGTGCCAGCATTTCAGCTGGAAACACCATATATTTT. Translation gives CASISAGNTIYF.

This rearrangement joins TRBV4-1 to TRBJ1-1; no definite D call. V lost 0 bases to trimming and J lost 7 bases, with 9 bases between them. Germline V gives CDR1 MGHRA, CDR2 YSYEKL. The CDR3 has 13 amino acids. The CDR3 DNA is TGCGCCAGCAGCCAAGAAAGGCGACTTGAAGCTTTCTTT. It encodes CASSQERRLEAFF.

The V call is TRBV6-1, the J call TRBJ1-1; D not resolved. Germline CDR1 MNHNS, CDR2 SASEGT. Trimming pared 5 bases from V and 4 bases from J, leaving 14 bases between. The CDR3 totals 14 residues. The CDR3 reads CASSSRPASTEAFF. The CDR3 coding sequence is TGTGCCAGCAGTTCCAGACCCGCGTCCACTGAAGCTTTCTTT.

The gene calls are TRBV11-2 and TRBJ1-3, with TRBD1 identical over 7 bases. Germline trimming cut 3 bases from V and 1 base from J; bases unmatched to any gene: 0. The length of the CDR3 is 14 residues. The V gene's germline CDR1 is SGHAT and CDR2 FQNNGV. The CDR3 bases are TGTGCCAGCAGCTTGACAGGGTCTGGAAACACCATATATTTT. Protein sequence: CASSLTGSGNTIYF.

The CDR3 is CASSPTPSYEQYF. The CDR3 DNA reads as TGTGCCAGCAGCCCGACCCCTTCCTACGAGCAGTACTTC. This chain links TRBV6-1 with TRBJ2-7; D is undetermined. The germline V gene encodes CDR1 MNHNS and CDR2 SASEGT. The V end was cut by 6 bases, the J end by 1 base, with 10 bases between. CDR3 length: 13 residues.

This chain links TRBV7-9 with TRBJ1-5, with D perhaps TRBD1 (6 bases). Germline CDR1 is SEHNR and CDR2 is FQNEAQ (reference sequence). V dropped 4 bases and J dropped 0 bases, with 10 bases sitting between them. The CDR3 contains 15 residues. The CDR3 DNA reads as TGTGCCAGCAGCTCCTCAGGGGTTAGCAATCAGCCCCAGCATTTT. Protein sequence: CASSSSGVSNQPQHF.

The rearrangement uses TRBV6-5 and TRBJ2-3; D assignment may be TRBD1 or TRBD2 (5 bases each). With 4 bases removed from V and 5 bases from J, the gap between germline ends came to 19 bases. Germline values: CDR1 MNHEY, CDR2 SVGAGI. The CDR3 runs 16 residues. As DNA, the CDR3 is TGTGCCAGCAGTTTGGGACGTCGCGGTGGTTTAGATACGCAGTATTTT. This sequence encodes CASSLGRRGGLDTQYF.

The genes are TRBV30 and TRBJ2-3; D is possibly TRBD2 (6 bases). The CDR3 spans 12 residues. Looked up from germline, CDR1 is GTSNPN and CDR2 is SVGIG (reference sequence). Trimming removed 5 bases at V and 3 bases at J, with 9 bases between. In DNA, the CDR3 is TGTGCCTGGTCGGGGGAGACAGATACGCAGTATTTT. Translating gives CAWSGETDTQYF.

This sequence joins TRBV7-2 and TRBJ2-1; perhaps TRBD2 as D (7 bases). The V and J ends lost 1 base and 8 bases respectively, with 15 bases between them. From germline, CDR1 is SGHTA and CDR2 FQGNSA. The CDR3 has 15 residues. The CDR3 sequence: CASSLVEGGAHEQFF. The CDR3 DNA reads TGTGCCAGCAGCTTAGTGGAAGGGGGGGCCCATGAGCAGTTCTTC.

CDR3 region: CAWKRADSPLHF. DNA for the CDR3: TGTGCCTGGAAACGGGCCGATTCACCCCTCCACTTT. This chain links TRBV30 with TRBJ1-6; D not resolved. CDR1 and CDR2 from the germline V gene are GTSNPN and SVGIG (reference sequence). CDR3 size: 12 residues. Trimming removed 4 bases at V and 8 bases at J, with 9 bases between.

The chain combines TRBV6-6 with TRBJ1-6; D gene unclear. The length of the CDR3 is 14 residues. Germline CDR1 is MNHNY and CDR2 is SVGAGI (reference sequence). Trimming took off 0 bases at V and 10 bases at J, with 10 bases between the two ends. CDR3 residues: CASSYSGKDSPLHF. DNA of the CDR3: TGTGCCAGCAGTTACTCTGGGAAGGACTCACCCCTCCACTTT.

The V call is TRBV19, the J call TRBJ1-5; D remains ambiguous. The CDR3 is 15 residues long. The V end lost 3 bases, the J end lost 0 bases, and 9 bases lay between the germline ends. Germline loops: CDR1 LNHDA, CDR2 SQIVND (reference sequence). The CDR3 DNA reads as TGTGCCAGTAGTATCGTCCCCGATAGCAATCAGCCCCAGCATTTT. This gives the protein CASSIVPDSNQPQHF.

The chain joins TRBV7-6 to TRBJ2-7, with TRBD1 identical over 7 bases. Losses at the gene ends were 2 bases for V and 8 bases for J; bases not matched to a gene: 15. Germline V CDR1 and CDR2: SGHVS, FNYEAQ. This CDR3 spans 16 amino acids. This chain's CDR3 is CASSLSVAGGTHQQYF. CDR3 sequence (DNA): TGTGCCAGCAGCTTATCCGTGGCAGGGGGTACCCATCAGCAGTACTTC.